The 9 T cell receptor beta chains given below trace back to one sample, sequenced in a study of T cell repertoires in cytomegalovirus infection. TCRdb re-called the reads with MiXCR, one entry per CDR3 protein. The profile shows under 200,000 distinct CDR3 sequences, about a tenth of them singletons. Specimen: PBMCs. Receptors were obtained from a human donor in good health (CMV status not recorded). Some clones in this sample may be carry-over from other donors' samples.

The table lists this clonotype with a few counts. The V gene is TRBV11-2, the J gene TRBJ1-5, with D uncertain. The CDR3 is made up of 13 amino acids. Between the trimmed V and J ends, which lost 4 bases and 3 bases, there was a span of 7 bases. Germline-derived CDR1 and CDR2 are SGHAT and FQNNGV. The CDR3 loop reads CASSSDLNQPQHF. Here the CDR3 DNA reads TGTGCCAGCAGCTCCGACCTCAATCAGCCCCAGCATTTT.

This clonotype appeared many times. The rearrangement links TRBV7-2 to TRBJ2-1; D is ambiguous. CDR1 is SGHTA and CDR2 is FQGNSA in the germline V gene. The CDR3 contains 14 residues. V was pared by 5 bases and J by 5 bases, with 13 bases between. The CDR3 sequence is CASSAPDKHNEQFF. Here the CDR3 DNA reads TGTGCCAGCAGCGCACCAGACAAACACAATGAGCAGTTCTTC. Filled out from reference TRBV7-2 and TRBJ2-1, the complete variable domain reads GAGVSQSPSNKVTEKGKDVELRCDPISGHTALYWYRQSLGQGLEFLIYFQGNSAPDKSGLPSDRFSAERTGGSVSTLTIQRTQQEDSAVYLCASSAPDKHNEQFFGPGTRLTVL.

This clonotype has more than one count but fewer than ten. The J gene is TRBJ2-6, the V gene TRBV28, with 10 positions matching TRBD1. The V gene's germline CDR1 is MDHEN and CDR2 SYDVKM. The CDR3 is 16 amino acids. V gave up 6 bases and J gave up 0 bases; unmatched junction bases: 2. The chain's CDR3 is CASSGTGVSGANVLTF. The CDR3 DNA reads TGTGCCAGCAGCGGGACAGGGGTCTCTGGGGCCAACGTCCTGACTTTC.

This clonotype came up a few times. The genes are TRBV5-1 and TRBJ1-4; 8 bases fit TRBD1. In germline, CDR1 is SGHRS, CDR2 YFSETQ. Unmatched junction bases numbered 6, after V lost 3 bases and J lost 5 bases. The CDR3 has 15 amino acids. The CDR3 reads CASSWTGTGNEKLFF. The CDR3 DNA is TGCGCCAGCAGCTGGACCGGGACAGGCAATGAAAAACTGTTTTTT. The whole variable domain, remainder taken from reference TRBV5-1 and TRBJ1-4, is KAGVTQTPRYLIKTRGQQVTLSCSPISGHRSVSWYQQTPGQGLQFLFEYFSETQRNKGNFPGRFSGRQFSNSRSEMNVSTLELGDSALYLCASSWTGTGNEKLFFGSGTQLSVL.

Many counts were recorded for this clonotype. V and J are TRBV11-2 and TRBJ2-2; the D is unclear. With 0 bases removed from V and 4 bases from J, the gap between germline ends came to 12 bases. The CDR3 sequence is 16 residues long. Germline assignment: CDR1 SGHAT and CDR2 FQNNGV. CDR3 in amino acids: CASSLEAVTATGELFF. Here the CDR3 DNA reads TGTGCCAGCAGCTTAGAAGCCGTGACGGCCACCGGGGAGCTGTTTTTT.

This clonotype was recorded many times. The chain carries TRBV28 and TRBJ1-5; D gene uncertain. From germline, CDR1 is MDHEN and CDR2 SYDVKM. Between the trimmed V and J ends, which lost 6 bases and 6 bases, there was a span of 15 bases. This CDR3 is 14 amino acids long. In DNA, the CDR3 is TGTGCCAGCAGCCAAACAATATCTAGTCAGCCCCAGCATTTT. Translating it yields CASSQTISSQPQHF.

The chain is built from TRBV25-1 and TRBJ2-3, with D maybe TRBD2 (6 bases). CDR1 is MGHDK, CDR2 SYGVNS, per germline. The V end lost 6 bases, the J end lost 5 bases, and 9 bases lay between the germline ends. This CDR3 has 12 amino acids. This CDR3 is CASRGSGDTQYF. The CDR3 region has the DNA TGTGCCAGCAGGGGTAGCGGAGATACGCAGTATTTT.

This clonotype was counted a few times. V and J are TRBV20-1 and TRBJ2-2; D not resolved. The CDR3 length is 14 residues. Germline assignment: CDR1 DFQATT and CDR2 SNEGSKA (reference sequence). V was shortened by 3 bases and J by 1 base, with 9 bases between the two germline ends. The CDR3 loop reads CSASGSLNTGELFF. The CDR3 coding sequence is TGCAGTGCTAGCGGCTCCCTGAACACCGGGGAGCTGTTTTTT.

This clonotype was recorded many times. The rearrangement links TRBV7-2 to TRBJ1-1, with a possible D match to TRBD1 (5 bases). Germline values: CDR1 SGHTA, CDR2 FQGNSA. Trimming shortened V by 0 bases and J by 1 base, and 9 bases separated the two germline ends. This CDR3 region has 15 residues. The CDR3 is CASSLARGTNTEAFF. The CDR3 nucleotides are TGTGCCAGCAGCTTAGCACGAGGGACGAACACTGAAGCTTTCTTT.